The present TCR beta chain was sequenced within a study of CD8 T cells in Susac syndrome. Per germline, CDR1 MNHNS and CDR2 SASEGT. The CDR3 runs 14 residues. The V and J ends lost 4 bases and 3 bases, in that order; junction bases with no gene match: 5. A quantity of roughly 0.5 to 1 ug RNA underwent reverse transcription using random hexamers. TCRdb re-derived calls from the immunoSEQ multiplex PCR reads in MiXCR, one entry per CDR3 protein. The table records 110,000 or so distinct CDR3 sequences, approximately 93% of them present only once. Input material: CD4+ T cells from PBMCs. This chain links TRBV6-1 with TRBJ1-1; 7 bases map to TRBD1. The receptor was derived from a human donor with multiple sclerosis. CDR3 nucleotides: TGTGCCAGCAGTGGACAGGGAAGGGACACTGAAGCTTTCTTT. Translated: CASSGQGRDTEAFF.